This T cell receptor beta chain was identified in a study of beta chain features in type 1 diabetes (dated by TCRdb to the late 2010s). About the full investigation: Mean age, gender distribution, total cell number and subset yield were not different between patients and healthy donors. A total of roughly 100 million sorted cells were examined across all samples, and the number of cells per subset was strongly correlated with RNA yield. In the study, recently diagnosed type 1 diabetes patients and matched healthy donors were compared on the TCRB repertoires of their sorted circulating CD4+ T cell subsets. Whereas all 28 donors provided naive and central memory subsets, regulatory and stem cell-like memory subsets were isolated from just 8 patients and about eight healthy donors. Here is what the overall study found, with its caveats: Shorter templates might have been favored by PCR, but patient and control samples were amplified and corrected together, so both groups would have been affected equally by any skew. Naive, central memory and regulatory TCRB repertoires appeared to be more similar among patients than among healthy donors. At VDJ recombination sites, patients with type 1 diabetes made fewer insertions and deleted more nucleotides, a pattern implying thymic rearrangement abnormalities. Type 1 diabetes patients showed a moderate but significant shortening of TCRB CDR3 length in all four CD4+ subsets. Because the HLA sub-analyses included only small numbers of individuals, any influence of HLA type on TCRB rearrangement was left unresolved. Because cDNA rather than genomic DNA was sequenced, highly expressing activated cells could have been over-represented, although no difference in activation and CD3 levels was found between groups.

Looking up the germline V gene yields CDR1 SNHLY and CDR2 FYNNEI. V ends up 0 bases short and J 5 bases short, with an unmatched junction base count of 7. The CDR3, cysteine through phenylalanine, is 17 amino acids long. Only the CDR3 DNA is retained, 51 bases long and in frame from the first base. On this clone: Its recognized antigen is unknown. Within one base of it there is no much larger clone, and no base qualities were kept.

From each donor, a single peripheral blood sample of 100 to 150 mL on average was drawn into heparinised tubes. A BD FACSAria II was used to sort naive, central memory, regulatory and stem cell-like memory CD4+ T cells with a panel that included CD45RO, CCR7, CD25, CD127, CD95 and CD27. Purity was above 95% for every sorted population. PBMCs were isolated right away by Lymphoprep density gradient centrifugation and were stained directly, without culture. To minimize batch effects, samples were stained and sorted in pairs, one healthy donor with one patient per experiment. The entire isolated RNA was reverse transcribed using the High Capacity cDNA Reverse Transcription Kit, and thus expressed TCRB transcripts were sequenced. Stem cell-like memory T cell samples underwent survey-depth immunoSEQ sequencing, averaging roughly 1 million total reads per sample. Sorted cells were lysed in RLT buffer, and RNA was extracted using DNase-treated RNeasy Micro or Mini kits according to cell number. To prevent cross-contamination, every cell subset was processed on its own, while patient and healthy donor samples were processed together. Using the immunoSEQ multiplex PCR, TCRB sequences were amplified from cDNA into 87-bp fragments spanning the CDR3 region. Amplicons were sequenced on the Illumina HiSeq platform. On the authors' methods: Synthetic template baselines were used to correct PCR bias computationally, reads within Hamming distance 2 were collapsed, and singletons that could not be merged were discarded. By aligning reads against IMGT, V, D and J genes, CDR3 length, and insertions or deletions at six rearrangement sites were assigned. Clonotype counts were normalized to sorted cell number within each subset before computing true diversity and Gini coefficients with the tcR R package. Repertoire sharing was quantified using the overlap coefficient calculated on TCRB nucleotide sequences. Not all clones reach the TCRdb copy of this immuneACCESS table, which keeps in-frame sequences only. Checked studies attribute under half of the gap to unresolved V genes and leave the rest unexplained. V and J calls and clone size are those listed in that table; D and trimming were worked out from the DNA. This sample gives about 15,000 clones in total; approximately 40% of them show up just once. The ten largest make up about 0.57% of the sample.

This TCR derives from a middle-aged woman in good health. The sample consisted of stem cell memory CD4+ T cells from blood. Interpreted using the paper, the cell subset or site label stands for: stem cell-like memory CD4+ T cells. The rearranged chain carries TRBV2 and TRBJ2-2, and TRBD1 matches 9 of the central bases. The CDR3 sequence is CASSEAPTGGGTGELFF. The sequenced DNA is TGTGCCAGCAGTGAAGCGCCGACAGGGGGAGGGACCGGGGAGCTGTTTTTT.